This T cell receptor (beta chain) originates from a study of blood T cell repertoires in COVID-19 (dated by TCRdb to about 2020). Looking at the study overall: Collaborator samples came from the United States, Italy and Spain and covered acute and convalescent phases of COVID-19. The samples were drawn from two sources: the first 160 participants of the ongoing ImmuneRACE study, and 1,200 or so subjects contributed by 6 global collaborators. Deeply sampled blood TCRbeta repertoires from subjects exposed to, actively infected with, or recovered from COVID-19 were included in the dataset. A freely available public database, intended as a resource for researchers studying the immune response to SARS-CoV-2, is where the repertoires were released. The sample metadata nearly always contained a de-identified subject ID, COVID-19 status, age in years and sex. Where available, HLA class I and class II types were obtained from metadata supplied by the sample provider rather than from assay-based typing. The material from the prospective study consisted of cDNA or gDNA derived from T cells, B-cell-depleted T cells, or PBMCs. The paper as a whole reports these results and caveats: Clinical and demographic metadata were provided uncurated, with the amount varying by source and participant.

Each collaborating institution followed its own protocols to collect whole blood in K2EDTA tubes. For TCRbeta analysis, collaborators shipped samples as frozen whole blood, isolated PBMCs, or DNA extracted from either of those sample types. With respect to this clone: Its recognized antigen is unknown. Base-call qualities are not available, and no considerably larger clone is one nucleotide away.

TCRbeta CDR3 regions were amplified from genomic DNA using the immunoSEQ Assay, a bias-controlled multiplex PCR. Concerning the study's data processing: The number of nucleated cells in each sample was estimated by amplification of reference gene primers within the assay. Sequence reads were collapsed and filtered to measure the absolute abundance of every unique TCRbeta CDR3 rearrangement. For each sample, productive Simpson clonality was calculated by taking the square root of Simpson's diversity index across productive rearrangements. TCRdb retrieved this table from immuneACCESS and kept in-frame rearrangements only. Not all clones are present; in checked studies, unresolved V genes account for under half, and no reason is known for the remainder. V and J calls and clone size are as listed in that table; D and trimming were resolved from the DNA. The sample table records 75,000 to 90,000 clones; roughly nine tenths of these occur just once. The ten largest clonotypes hold 1.9% of the sample.

Trimming takes 4 bases off V and 6 bases off J; junction bases not matched to a gene: 5. Based on the germline V gene, the CDR1 and CDR2 sequences are SGHRS and YFSETQ. Counted from cysteine to phenylalanine, this CDR3 has 14 amino acids. Just the 42-base CDR3 DNA is kept, in frame starting at base 1. The rearrangement joined TRBV5-1 to TRBJ2-3, with 10 bases aligning to TRBD2. Sequencing was performed on peripheral blood. The receptor's source is a woman between 45 and 60 years old in a cohort sampled during active COVID-19. At the DNA level, the sequence is TGCGCCAGCAGCCCTAGCGGGAGTTTGGATACGCAGTATTTT. Protein translation: CASSPSGSLDTQYF.